These 22 T cell receptor beta chains originate from one sample sequenced in a study of T cell responses to AZD1222 COVID-19 vaccine. Using immunoSEQ multiplex PCR, the repertoire was profiled, and TCRdb retains in-frame clones only, with some absent. The table has about 140,000 clones, 92% seen once. The sample consisted of peripheral blood, taken on day 0 of AZD1222 vaccination. The origin of the receptors is an adult in good health.

The chain has TRBV18 and TRBJ2-2; 10 bases match TRBD2. Germline trimming cut 6 bases from V and 4 bases from J; bases unmatched to any gene: 8. CDR1 KGHSH and CDR2 LQKENI come from the germline V gene. CDR3 length: 16 residues. CDR3 DNA sequence: TGTGCCAGCTCCCCTAGCGGGAGAATCTCCACCGGGGAGCTGTTTTTT. It encodes CASSPSGRISTGELFF.

The chain has TRBV3-1 (or the pseudogene TRBV3-2) and TRBJ1-1; D remains unclear. Germline V gene data show CDR1 as LGHDT and CDR2 as YNNKEL (reference sequence). This CDR3 is built from 14 residues. The germline V and J ends were trimmed by 4 bases and 5 bases, with 14 bases remaining between them. CDR3 protein: CASSRLISGTEAFF. CDR3 sequence (DNA): TGTGCCAGCAGCCGATTAATTTCGGGGACTGAAGCTTTCTTT.

V is TRBV19 and J is TRBJ1-2; D perhaps matches TRBD1 (5 bases). The germline gives CDR1 LNHDA, CDR2 SQIVND (reference sequence). Trimming removed 1 base from V and 7 bases from J, with 13 bases in between. The CDR3 is made up of 14 amino acids. CDR3 sequence reads: CASSIGEGVGGYTF. Here the CDR3 DNA reads TGTGCCAGTAGTATAGGAGAAGGGGTTGGTGGCTACACCTTC. Full variable domain (rest looked up from reference TRBV19 and TRBJ1-2): DGGITQSPKYLFRKEGQNVTLSCEQNLNHDAMYWYRQDPGQGLRLIYYSQIVNDFQKGDIAEGYSVSREKKESFPLTVTSAQKNPTAFYLCASSIGEGVGGYTFGSGTRLTVV.

The chain links TRBV27 to TRBJ1-5, with D uncertain. V was clipped by 2 bases and J by 4 bases, with 6 bases between them. Germline V lookup: CDR1 MNHEY, CDR2 SMNVEV (reference sequence). The CDR3 covers 13 residues. In DNA form, the CDR3 reads TGTGCCAGCAGTTTACGCCGTAATCAGCCCCAGCATTTT. Translated: CASSLRRNQPQHF.

V and J are TRBV5-1 and TRBJ2-7; possibly TRBD1 for D (6 bases). This CDR3 has 12 residues. Per germline, CDR1 SGHRS and CDR2 YFSETQ. V was cut by 3 bases and J by 6 bases, with 10 bases left in between. The CDR3: CASSWGHSEQYF. The CDR3, as DNA: TGCGCCAGCAGCTGGGGACATAGCGAGCAGTACTTC.

The chain links TRBV18 to TRBJ2-2; 7 bases are shared with TRBD1. Germline values: CDR1 KGHSH, CDR2 LQKENI. This CDR3 has 14 amino acids. V was clipped by 6 bases and J by 1 base; unmatched bases: 2. The CDR3 sequence: CASSGDRNTGELFF. In DNA form, the CDR3 reads TGTGCCAGCTCTGGGGACAGGAACACCGGGGAGCTGTTTTTT.

This chain connects TRBV9 to TRBJ1-4; 7 bases are shared with TRBD1. The germline CDR1 and CDR2 sequences are SGDLS and YYNGEE. V dropped 0 bases and J dropped 6; count of bases not matched to a gene: 8. The CDR3 contains 16 residues. The CDR3 region has the DNA TGTGCCAGCAGCGTAGTGGAAGGGGGCGTGGATGAAAAACTGTTTTTT. Translating it yields CASSVVEGGVDEKLFF.

The genes are TRBV2 and TRBJ2-7, with TRBD1 as a possible D gene (5 bases). CDR3 size: 12 residues. V was clipped by 7 bases and J by 4 bases, with 11 bases between them. CDR1 and CDR2 (germline): SNHLY, FYNNEI. The CDR3 loop reads CASTHRIYEQYF. CDR3 in DNA: TGTGCCAGCACCCACAGGATTTACGAGCAGTACTTC.

V gene TRBV2 combines with J gene TRBJ1-2; TRBD1 might be the D (5 bases). The V end lost 3 bases, the J end lost 4 bases, and 15 bases lay between the germline ends. The CDR3 extends over 15 amino acids. Germline CDR1 is SNHLY and CDR2 is FYNNEI. In DNA form, the CDR3 reads TGTGCCAGCAGTGAGATCCCACACGGGGGCTATGGCTACACCTTC. As protein: CASSEIPHGGYGYTF.

This rearrangement joins TRBV7-9 to TRBJ1-5; D not resolved. Germline values: CDR1 SEHNR, CDR2 FQNEAQ (reference sequence). This CDR3 spans 15 amino acids. Trimming shortened V by 1 base and J by 4 bases, and 11 bases separated the two germline ends. CDR3 DNA: TGTGCCAGCAGCTTAGGCTCTCTGTTAAATCAGCCCCAGCATTTT. Translated: CASSLGSLLNQPQHF.

Here the CDR3 reads CASSLIWQPQHF. CDR3 bases: TGTGCCAGCAGTTTGATTTGGCAGCCCCAGCATTTT. The chain couples TRBV28 to TRBJ1-5; no clear D. The CDR3 totals 12 residues. V was pared by 3 bases and J by 7 bases, with 7 bases between. CDR1 is MDHEN, CDR2 SYDVKM, per germline.

J is TRBJ1-2 and V is TRBV7-9; D remains ambiguous. Germline CDR1 is SEHNR and CDR2 is FQNEAQ (reference sequence). The CDR3 has 15 amino acids. Trimming took off 7 bases at V and 4 bases at J, with 19 bases between the two ends. The CDR3 DNA reads as TGTGCCAGCACCACACTTGAGGAGTCCCGCTATGGCTACACCTTC. The encoded protein is CASTTLEESRYGYTF.

The V gene is TRBV4-1, the J gene TRBJ2-7, with D perhaps matching TRBD2 (6 bases). The germline V gene has CDR1 MGHRA and CDR2 YSYEKL. This CDR3 spans 14 amino acids. Trimming cost V 5 bases and J 1 base, with 12 bases left between them. CDR3 loop: CASSVVGGSYEQYF. The CDR3, as DNA: TGCGCCAGCAGCGTAGTCGGAGGGTCCTACGAGCAGTACTTC.

The rearrangement joins TRBV11-2 to TRBJ2-1; 11 nucleotides line up with TRBD1. Germline V gene sequence: CDR1 SGHAT, CDR2 FQNNGV. V dropped 1 base and J dropped 4; count of bases not matched to a gene: 3. This CDR3 is 16 amino acids long. As DNA, the CDR3 is TGTGCCAGCAGCTTAGCTGGGACAGGGGGTTACAATGAGCAGTTCTTC. This gives the protein CASSLAGTGGYNEQFF. Using reference TRBV11-2 and TRBJ2-1 for the parts outside the CDR3, the full variable domain is EAGVAQSPRYKIIEKRQSVAFWCNPISGHATLYWYQQILGQGPKLLIQFQNNGVVDDSQLPKDRFSAERLKGVDSTLKIQPAKLEDSAVYLCASSLAGTGGYNEQFFGPGTRLTVL.

This clone has just a few counts. The chain links TRBV12-1 to TRBJ2-7. TRBV12-1 is tagged as a pseudogene. This CDR3 contains 14 residues. The CDR3 DNA sequence: TGTGCCAGCAGCTTTTATGACCCGACCTACGAGCAGTACTTC. As protein: CASSFYDPTYEQYF.

The chain couples TRBV24-1 to TRBJ2-1; 12 positions match TRBD1. The CDR3 length is 17 residues. After removal of 3 bases from V and 6 bases from J, the junction contained 8 bases not matched to a gene. In germline, CDR1 is KGHDR, CDR2 SFDVKD. The CDR3 here is CATSDQVGQGAFNEQFF. The CDR3 region has the DNA TGTGCCACCAGTGATCAAGTGGGACAGGGGGCTTTCAATGAGCAGTTCTTC.

This clone appeared once. The chain recombines TRBV7-2 with TRBJ1-2, with no clear D. The CDR3 runs 13 residues. Per germline, CDR1 SGHTA and CDR2 FQGNSA. V was clipped by 5 bases and J by 2 bases, with 9 bases between them. The CDR3 loop is CASSTNANYGYTF. The CDR3 nucleotides are TGTGCCAGCAGCACGAACGCGAACTATGGCTACACCTTC.

This clone appeared once. The V and J genes are TRBV28 and TRBJ2-3; D is undetermined. Germline-derived CDR1 and CDR2 are MDHEN and SYDVKM. The V and J ends lost 8 bases and 0 bases respectively, with 12 bases between them. The CDR3 is made up of 14 amino acids. This CDR3 reads CASASFPSTDTQYF. DNA for the CDR3: TGTGCCAGCGCCTCCTTCCCTAGCACAGATACGCAGTATTTT.

The CDR3 DNA follows: TGTGCCAGCAGCTTAGTTGTAGGGCTTCAAGAGACCCAGTACTTC. It is translated as CASSLVVGLQETQYF. The J gene is TRBJ2-5, the V gene TRBV7-8; D call uncertain. Germline values: CDR1 SGHVS, CDR2 FQNEAQ. V gave up 1 base and J gave up 2 bases, with 11 bases separating them. The length of the CDR3 is 15 residues.

This chain uses TRBV6-2 or TRBV6-3 with TRBJ2-3, with TRBD1 matching 9 bases. V trimming: 4 bases; J trimming: 4 bases; junction bases outside the gene matches: 3. Germline CDR1 and CDR2: MNHEY and SVGEGT. The CDR3 covers 14 residues. The CDR3 nucleotides are TGTGCCAGCAGTTCACAGGGGGCCGCAGATACGCAGTATTTT. Its protein product is CASSSQGAADTQYF.

V is TRBV9 and J is TRBJ1-5; the match to TRBD1 covers 9 bases. The J segment lost 3 bases and the V segment lost 2 bases, leaving 3 bases of the junction unmatched. This CDR3 is built from 15 residues. Germline V lookup: CDR1 SGDLS, CDR2 YYNGEE. The CDR3 DNA is TGTGCCAGCAGCGTCGGGACAGGGTTCAATCAGCCCCAGCATTTT. Amino acid sequence: CASSVGTGFNQPQHF.

This chain joins TRBV4-1 and TRBJ1-5; perhaps TRBD1 as D (5 bases). This CDR3 comprises 15 residues. Germline values: CDR1 MGHRA, CDR2 YSYEKL. V lost 1 base and J 7 bases, leaving 14 bases between the germline ends. In DNA form, the CDR3 reads TGCGCCAGCAGCCAAGTTCCGGGGGTCGAACAGCCCCAGCATTTT. Its translation is CASSQVPGVEQPQHF.